This T cell receptor beta chain was identified in a study of CD8 T cells in Susac syndrome. RNA, at 0.5 to 1 ug, was reverse transcribed with random hexamers. TCRdb ran MiXCR on the immunoSEQ multiplex PCR reads and lists one entry per CDR3 protein. The sample has under 350,000 distinct CDR3 sequences, about 91% seen once. Trimming took 3 bases from V and 6 from J; bases not matched to a gene: 5. The CDR3 is 17 residues long. Germline V gene data show CDR1 as SGHDN and CDR2 as FVKESK. The TCR sequence derives from a human donor with multiple sclerosis. The chain has TRBV14 and TRBJ2-1, with TRBD2 matching over 16 bases. Sequences were obtained from CD4+ T cells from PBMCs. The CDR3 sequence: CASSHPGLAGGANEQFF. The CDR3 DNA reads TGTGCCAGCAGCCATCCGGGACTAGCGGGAGGGGCCAATGAGCAGTTCTTC. The whole variable domain, remainder taken from reference TRBV14 and TRBJ2-1, is EAGVTQFPSHSVIEKGQTVTLRCDPISGHDNLYWYRRVMGKEIKFLLHFVKESKQDESGMPNNRFLAERTGGTYSTLKVQPAELEDSGVYFCASSHPGLAGGANEQFFGPGTRLTVL.